Detailed here is one T cell receptor beta chain. Its cognate antigen is unknown. The CDR3 length is 14 residues. Per the germline V gene, CDR1 is SGHVS and CDR2 is FNYEAQ. V dropped 3 bases and J dropped 0 bases, with 8 bases sitting between them. The data were obtained in a study of OX40 agonist ivuxolimab in advanced cancers. At the level of the study: Three patients showed partial responses: one hepatocellular carcinoma and two cutaneous melanoma cases.

Study-level results: Partial responders at 0.1-3.0 mg/kg showed near-lowest clonal expansion. Undetermined was the antigen specificity of the expanded peripheral T cells.

The method was immunoSEQ multiplex PCR; TCRdb's version includes in-frame clones alone and lacks a portion of them. The data show about 22,000 clones, with roughly 81% seen just once and over 25% held by the top ten. This TCR was recovered from an adult with an advanced solid tumor such as melanoma, head and neck, liver or kidney cancer. V gene TRBV7-6 combines with J gene TRBJ2-5; D is ambiguous. Sequenced material: CD4+ or CD8+ T cells sorted from blood, taken in a trial of the OX40 agonist ivuxolimab. DNA of the CDR3: TGTGCCAGCAGCTTCTACGGGTACCAAGAGACCCAGTACTTC. Protein product: CASSFYGYQETQYF.